This T cell receptor beta chain was identified in a study of beta chain features in type 1 diabetes. There are 14 residues in the CDR3. Between the trimmed V and J ends, which lost 0 bases and 4 bases, there was a span of 8 bases. Looked up from germline, CDR1 is WNHNN and CDR2 is SYGVQD (reference sequence). Sorting gave populations that all exceeded 95% purity. The study reverse transcribed the entire isolated RNA, so it sequenced expressed TCRB transcripts. Naive, central memory and regulatory T cell samples yielded some 3.9 million reads on average. Some clones are missing from TCRdb's copy, which holds only in-frame ones; the method was immunoSEQ multiplex PCR. The sample contains almost 350,000 clones, around 9.3% of which appear only once. This clone occurred a few times. Its antigen is unidentified. The study's findings and limits: Shortening that was moderate but significant affected the TCRB CDR3s of Type 1 diabetes patients in all four CD4+ subsets. Researchers reported that naive, central memory and Treg TCRB repertoires appeared more similar in patients than in healthy donors.

This clonotype was sampled from a man younger than 40 with type 1 diabetes. The J gene is TRBJ2-3, the V gene TRBV10-1; D is unclear. The source material was central memory CD4+ T cells from blood. The CDR3 DNA follows: TGCGCCAGCAGTGAGTCGGGCCCAGCAGATACGCAGTATTTT. Translating it yields CASSESGPADTQYF.